The 27 T cell receptor beta chains listed next were all sequenced from one sample in a study of blood T cell repertoires in COVID-19. Some clones are missing from TCRdb's copy, which holds only in-frame ones; the method was immunoSEQ multiplex PCR. The data show a few hundred thousand clones, 84% seen once. Input material: peripheral blood. These receptors originate from a middle-aged man who had recovered from COVID-19.

The V and J genes are TRBV3-1 (or the pseudogene TRBV3-2) and TRBJ2-7; TRBD1 is a possible D gene (6 bases). V gave up 0 bases and J gave up 3 bases, with 15 bases separating them. CDR1 and CDR2 from the germline V gene are LGHDT and YNNKEL (reference sequence). The CDR3 totals 16 residues. This chain's CDR3 is CASSQERDTRVYEQYF. CDR3 in DNA: TGTGCCAGCAGCCAAGAGAGGGACACTAGAGTCTACGAGCAGTACTTC.

V is TRBV19 and J is TRBJ1-5; a possible D gene is TRBD1 (6 bases). Trimming left V 4 bases short and J 9 bases short, with 19 bases between. CDR1 and CDR2 from the germline V gene are LNHDA and SQIVND (reference sequence). The CDR3 extends over 15 amino acids. The DNA of the CDR3 is TGTGCCAGTAGTAAGGGACAATCAGGACCGGCGCCCCAGCATTTT. Its protein is CASSKGQSGPAPQHF.

This rearrangement joins TRBV12-3 or TRBV12-4 to TRBJ1-1; D is unclear. V dropped 5 bases and J dropped 0 bases, with 4 bases sitting between them. The CDR3 sequence is 12 residues long. CDR3 DNA: TGTGCCAGCAGTCCAGTGAACACTGAAGCTTTCTTT. Amino acid sequence: CASSPVNTEAFF.

This clone has just one count. The chain has TRBV30 and TRBJ1-2; D is ambiguous. Germline values: CDR1 GTSNPN, CDR2 SVGIG (reference sequence). The CDR3 runs to 13 residues. Deletions cut 0 bases from V and 10 bases from J, with 15 bases between. CDR3 in amino acids: CAWSVKQSSAYTF. CDR3 DNA sequence: TGTGCCTGGAGTGTTAAACAAAGCAGCGCCTACACCTTC.

The chain couples TRBV11-3 to TRBJ2-2, with TRBD2 identical over 11 bases. Germline-derived CDR1 and CDR2 are SGHNT and YENEEA. The CDR3 consists of 17 residues. The V segment lost 5 bases and the J segment 2 bases; nucleotides outside the gene matches: 7. The CDR3 loop is CASSRPTSGENTGELFF. The CDR3 nucleotides read TGTGCCAGCAGCCGACCGACTAGCGGGGAAAACACCGGGGAGCTGTTTTTT.

This chain joins TRBV7-9 and TRBJ2-1, with a tentative D call TRBD2 (6 bases). CDR3 length: 14 amino acids. Germline V gene sequence: CDR1 SEHNR, CDR2 FQNEAQ (reference sequence). V was clipped by 7 bases and J by 5 bases, with 15 bases between them. The chain's CDR3 is CASNKGRENNEQFF. The CDR3 region has the DNA TGTGCCAGCAACAAAGGTCGGGAGAACAATGAGCAGTTCTTC.

The genes are TRBV6-2 or TRBV6-3 and TRBJ2-1, with TRBD2 identical over 12 bases. CDR1 and CDR2 (germline): MNHEY, SVGEGT. V shed 5 bases, J shed 6 bases, and the junction held 8 bases outside the gene matches. This CDR3 region has 16 residues. CDR3 in amino acids: CASSQPSGRELNEQFF. CDR3 nucleotide sequence: TGTGCCAGCAGTCAACCTAGCGGGAGGGAGCTCAATGAGCAGTTCTTC.

The V gene is TRBV5-1, the J gene TRBJ1-1; D unclear. The CDR3 has 15 amino acids. Deletions cut 4 bases from V and 4 bases from J, with 17 bases between. CDR1 is SGHRS, CDR2 YFSETQ, per germline. CDR3 DNA: TGCGCCAGCAGCCCAACTACTGGCACGGGCACTGAAGCTTTCTTT. Protein product: CASSPTTGTGTEAFF.

The V call is TRBV7-2, the J call TRBJ1-5; perhaps TRBD1 as D (5 bases). The CDR3 totals 13 residues. Trimming cost V 1 base and J 5 bases, with 6 bases left between them. From germline, CDR1 is SGHTA and CDR2 FQGNSA. The CDR3 sequence: CASSLEGDQPQHF. In nucleotides, the CDR3 is TGTGCCAGCAGCTTAGAAGGGGATCAGCCCCAGCATTTT.

The rearrangement uses TRBV6-1 and TRBJ1-6; D not certain. The germline CDR1 and CDR2 sequences are MNHNS and SASEGT. The CDR3 contains 14 residues. Trimming took off 2 bases at V and 7 bases at J, with 9 bases between the two ends. CDR3 amino acids: CASSERLLNSPLHF. The DNA for the CDR3 is TGTGCCAGCAGTGAACGACTGCTCAATTCACCCCTCCACTTT.

This clone was picked up one time. The J gene is TRBJ1-5, the V gene TRBV18; no firm D call. The CDR3 loop spans 14 amino acids. Trimming left V 4 bases short and J 4 bases short, with 11 bases between. Germline V gene data show CDR1 as KGHSH and CDR2 as LQKENI. The CDR3 DNA follows: TGTGCCAGCTCACGAAGGAGGGAGAATCAGCCCCAGCATTTT. Translation: CASSRRRENQPQHF.

CDR3 protein: CASRHRQGAVNEKLFF. CDR3 bases: TGTGCCAGCAGACATCGACAGGGGGCCGTTAATGAAAAACTGTTTTTT. The genes are TRBV27 and TRBJ1-4, with 10 nucleotides matching TRBD1. The CDR3 contains 16 residues. Looked up from germline, CDR1 is MNHEY and CDR2 is SMNVEV (reference sequence). Unmatched junction bases numbered 8, after V lost 6 bases and J lost 4 bases.

The chain couples TRBV2 to TRBJ2-7, with D uncertain. V gave up 4 bases and J gave up 5 bases, with 6 bases separating them. The germline gives CDR1 SNHLY, CDR2 FYNNEI. The CDR3 extends over 11 amino acids. The CDR3, as DNA: TGTGCCAGCAGTGCTCGAGACGAGCAGTACTTC. Protein sequence: CASSARDEQYF.

The chain uses TRBV9 and TRBJ2-5; D perhaps matches TRBD1 (5 bases). CDR3 length: 14 amino acids. Germline CDR1 reads SGDLS; CDR2 reads YYNGEE. Trimming left V 2 bases short and J 5 bases short, with 13 bases between. Here the CDR3 reads CASSVQGLRETQYF. CDR3 nucleotides: TGTGCCAGCAGCGTCCAGGGTCTTAGGGAGACCCAGTACTTC.

This sequence joins TRBV6-4 and TRBJ2-3; tentative D call: TRBD2 (5 bases). CDR3 length equals 16 residues. Germline V gene lookup returns CDR1 MRHNA and CDR2 SNTAGT. V was cut by 0 bases and J by 4 bases, with 14 bases left in between. CDR3 sequence reads: CASSDSRTSSPDTQYF. The CDR3 DNA reads as TGTGCCAGCAGTGACTCACGGACTTCCAGTCCAGATACGCAGTATTTT.

CDR3 protein: CASSGGPRANEKLFF. The CDR3 bases are TGTGCCAGCAGCGGAGGACCTAGGGCTAATGAAAAACTGTTTTTT. The chain is built from TRBV11-3 and TRBJ1-4; D remains unclear. The ends were cut back, 5 bases at V and 3 bases at J, with 13 bases in the middle. Germline V CDR1 and CDR2: SGHNT, YENEEA. There are 15 residues in the CDR3.

The V gene is TRBV15, the J gene TRBJ2-7, with D possibly TRBD2 on 6 matching bases. The CDR3 has 13 amino acids. Germline V lookup: CDR1 LNHNV, CDR2 YYDKDF (reference sequence). Trimming shortened V by 6 bases and J by 1 base, and 10 bases separated the two germline ends. The CDR3 region is CATRIGGSYEQYF. As DNA, the CDR3 is TGTGCCACCAGGATCGGGGGTTCCTACGAGCAGTACTTC.

V is TRBV19 and J is TRBJ1-1; D gene unclear. Deletions cut 5 bases from V and 0 bases from J, with 7 bases between. Germline CDR1 LNHDA, CDR2 SQIVND (reference sequence). This CDR3 is 13 amino acids long. CDR3 DNA sequence: TGTGCCAGTAGTCCGTCCGTGAACACTGAAGCTTTCTTT. This translates into CASSPSVNTEAFF.

This chain links TRBV4-3 with TRBJ2-3; D remains unclear. There are 16 residues in the CDR3. CDR1 and CDR2 from the germline V gene are LGHNA and YSLEER. Trimming took 0 bases from V and 4 from J, leaving 14 bases between them. The CDR3 sequence is CASSQEGRPFSDTQYF. DNA for the CDR3: TGCGCCAGCAGCCAAGAAGGCAGGCCTTTTTCAGATACGCAGTATTTT.

The chain recombines TRBV6-5 with TRBJ2-5; 8 bases are shared with TRBD2. V lost 2 bases, J lost 9 bases, and 14 bases stayed unmatched. This CDR3 contains 16 residues. The germline CDR1 and CDR2 sequences are MNHEY and SVGAGI. The CDR3 spells CASSYKRAGDPGAQYF. The CDR3 bases are TGTGCCAGCAGTTACAAGCGAGCGGGGGACCCCGGGGCCCAGTACTTC.

V is TRBV7-8 and J is TRBJ1-5; 9 bases match TRBD1. This CDR3 is 15 amino acids long. The germline CDR1 and CDR2 sequences are SGHVS and FQNEAQ. V was clipped by 5 bases and J by 7 bases; unmatched bases: 9. In nucleotides, the CDR3 is TGTGCCAGCAGCGTGACACAGGGGGCAGGACAGCCCCAGCATTTT. Its protein product is CASSVTQGAGQPQHF. The full variable domain, its missing parts supplied by reference TRBV7-8 and TRBJ1-5, is GAGVSQSPRYKVAKRGQDVALRCDPISGHVSLFWYQQALGQGPEFLTYFQNEAQLDKSGLPSDRFFAERPEGSVSTLKIQRTQQEDSAVYLCASSVTQGAGQPQHFGDGTRLSIL.

Turning to this clone: Other DNA sequences within the sample encode an identical CDR3. The rearrangement uses TRBV28 and TRBJ1-2; the D gene is possibly TRBD1 (6 bases). V lost 2 bases and J lost 2, with 9 bases in between. The CDR3 consists of 14 residues. The germline V gene has CDR1 MDHEN and CDR2 SYDVKM. The CDR3 sequence: CASSLGGANYGYTF. In nucleotides, the CDR3 is TGTGCCAGCAGTTTAGGGGGCGCCAACTATGGCTACACCTTC.

The chain has TRBV7-9 and TRBJ1-2; 7 positions match TRBD1. This CDR3 comprises 15 residues. The junction had 6 bases not matched to a gene; V was cut back by 1 base and J by 4 bases. Germline assignment: CDR1 SEHNR and CDR2 FQNEAQ (reference sequence). CDR3 nucleotides: TGTGCCAGCAGCTTAGGGCCGGACAGGATCTATGGCTACACCTTC. Translated, it gives CASSLGPDRIYGYTF.

The chain uses TRBV7-9 and TRBJ2-7, with 14 positions matching TRBD2. Germline V gene data show CDR1 as SEHNR and CDR2 as FQNEAQ (reference sequence). This CDR3 is 14 amino acids long. J lost 7 bases, V lost 5 bases, and 4 bases had no gene match. Here the CDR3 reads CASSPGTSGREQYF. The CDR3 DNA is TGTGCCAGCAGCCCCGGGACTAGCGGGAGAGAGCAGTACTTC. Variable domain in full (rest from reference TRBV7-9 and TRBJ2-7): DTGVSQNPRHKITKRGQNVTFRCDPISEHNRLYWYRQTLGQGPEFLTYFQNEAQLEKSRLLSDRFSAERPKGSFSTLEIQRTEQGDSAMYLCASSPGTSGREQYFGPGTRLTVT.

The chain recombines TRBV3-1 (or the pseudogene TRBV3-2) with TRBJ2-4; TRBD1 agrees at 9 bases. Germline assignment: CDR1 LGHDT and CDR2 YNNKEL (reference sequence). The ends lost 1 base at V and 10 bases at J; junction bases unmatched: 5. The CDR3 runs 14 residues. This chain's CDR3 is CASSQVQQGAIQYF. CDR3 DNA: TGTGCCAGCAGCCAAGTACAACAGGGGGCTATTCAGTACTTC.

This chain links TRBV28 with TRBJ1-1; D remains ambiguous. V lost 3 bases to trimming and J lost 7 bases, with 15 bases between them. The CDR3 runs to 14 residues. Germline loops: CDR1 MDHEN, CDR2 SYDVKM. CDR3 DNA: TGTGCCAGCAGTTTGTTACCGGCGACGGGTGAAGCTTTCTTT. Encoded protein: CASSLLPATGEAFF.

This chain uses TRBV7-9 with TRBJ2-1; tentative D call: TRBD2 (5 bases). Looked up from germline, CDR1 is SEHNR and CDR2 is FQNEAQ (reference sequence). This CDR3 contains 16 residues. V lost 1 base, J lost 5 bases, and 15 bases lay in between. This chain's CDR3 is CASSLGRTWVDNEQFF. The CDR3 nucleotides are TGTGCCAGCAGCTTAGGGAGGACGTGGGTAGACAATGAGCAGTTCTTC.